This T cell receptor beta chain came from a study of cytomegalovirus exposure and HLA in healthy donors. The study ran its PCR with 60 Vbeta and 13 Jbeta primers. Data came from immunoSEQ multiplex PCR; TCRdb stores just in-frame clones and leaves some out. This table holds about 200,000 clones, almost 80% found once. The CDR3 spans 14 residues. V was pared by 5 bases and J by 1 base, with 3 bases of the junction left unmatched. The germline V gene encodes CDR1 LNHDA and CDR2 SQIVND (reference sequence). At sampling all donors were nominally healthy, likely with unrecorded immune exposures. The material sequenced was PBMCs. This clonotype was sampled from a male donor in good health and CMV-seronegative. The chain recombines TRBV19 with TRBJ1-1, with TRBD1 matching 8 bases. This chain's CDR3 is CASSAGTGNTEAFF. The CDR3 DNA is TGTGCCAGTAGTGCCGGGACAGGGAACACTGAAGCTTTCTTT. The full variable domain, in which reference TRBV19 and TRBJ1-1 provide the parts outside the CDR3, is DGGITQSPKYLFRKEGQNVTLSCEQNLNHDAMYWYRQDPGQGLRLIYYSQIVNDFQKGDIAEGYSVSREKKESFPLTVTSAQKNPTAFYLCASSAGTGNTEAFFGQGTRLTVV.